Listed here are 26 T cell receptor beta chains from one sample, sequenced in a study of monozygotic twins with inflammatory bowel disease (dated by TCRdb to about 2019). To prepare the library, 5' RACE was applied. TCRdb lists the instrument as Illumina HiSeq 2500. TCRdb reprocessed the sequencing reads and holds a single record per CDR3 protein sequence, with no DNA. This sample's records show more than 300,000 distinct CDR3 sequences. The biggest ten clones account for about 2.5% of the sample. Source material: blood. The receptors were gathered from a human donor with ulcerative colitis or Crohn's disease, or a healthy co-twin of an affected twin (not recorded which).

The V call is TRBV19, the J call TRBJ2-1; TCRdb's assignment of TRBD2 cannot be checked, as there is no DNA. CDR1 is LNHDA and CDR2 is SQIVND in the germline V gene (reference sequence). The CDR3 totals 18 residues. This chain's CDR3 is CATSGTSGGLSSYNEQFF.

This rearrangement joins TRBV6-1 to TRBJ2-3; TCRdb picks TRBD1, but there is no DNA to check that call. CDR1 is MNHNS and CDR2 is SASEGT in the germline V gene. There are 15 residues in the CDR3. CDR3: CASSGTLRQRDTQYF.

The chain combines TRBV5-1 with TRBJ1-5. The CDR3 loop spans 14 amino acids. Germline V gene sequence: CDR1 SGHRS, CDR2 YFSETQ. The CDR3 is CASSLGSGNQPQHF.

The gene calls are TRBV11-3 and TRBJ1-6. CDR3 length equals 13 residues. Per the germline V gene, CDR1 is SGHNT and CDR2 is YENEEA. The CDR3 here is CASSLGRNSPLHF.

This sequence joins TRBV6-5 and TRBJ2-3. Germline lookup yields CDR1 MNHEY and CDR2 SVGAGI. The CDR3 totals 17 residues. This CDR3 is CASSYSPRVDSTDTQYF.

The rearrangement joins TRBV30 to TRBJ2-7; TCRdb gives TRBD1 as the D gene, but with no DNA this cannot be confirmed. The CDR3 is 15 amino acids. Per the germline V gene, CDR1 is GTSNPN and CDR2 is SVGIG (reference sequence). CDR3 protein: CAWSEPITDWDRLDF.

The chain carries TRBV30 and TRBJ2-7. Germline values: CDR1 GTSNPN, CDR2 SVGIG (reference sequence). This CDR3 is built from 14 residues. The CDR3 region is CAWNSRLQVYEQYF.

This rearrangement joins TRBV18 to TRBJ2-6; TCRdb picks TRBD1, but there is no DNA to check that call. The CDR3 is 19 amino acids. Germline-derived CDR1 and CDR2 are KGHSH and LQKENI. The CDR3 here is CASSPVRGATSSGANVLTF.

V is TRBV29-1 and J is TRBJ2-3; lacking DNA, the TRBD1 call made by TCRdb goes unchecked. This CDR3 has 14 amino acids. The V gene's germline CDR1 is SQVTM and CDR2 ANQGSEA. The CDR3 protein is CSVVRGGGTDTQYF.

V and J are TRBV20-1 and TRBJ1-1. CDR3 length: 14 amino acids. Germline CDR1 reads DFQATT; CDR2 reads SNEGSKA (reference sequence). CDR3 sequence: CSARDQAVLSEAFF.

V is TRBV4-1 and J is TRBJ1-2; the TCRdb call, TRBD1, lacks DNA for checking. Germline V lookup: CDR1 MGHRA, CDR2 YSYEKL. The CDR3 spans 16 residues. CDR3 sequence reads: CASSQKVADRGYGYTF.

J is TRBJ2-5 and V is TRBV3-1; there is no DNA to check the TCRdb D call of TRBD2. Looked up from germline, CDR1 is LGHDT and CDR2 is YNNKEL (reference sequence). This CDR3 has 15 amino acids. Here the CDR3 reads CASSQARGSQETQYF.

This chain joins TRBV20-1 and TRBJ2-2; TCRdb calls TRBD1, which cannot be checked without DNA. This CDR3 spans 17 amino acids. Germline values: CDR1 DFQATT, CDR2 SNEGSKA (reference sequence). The CDR3 here is CSARQDRGRENTGELFF.

V gene TRBV9 combines with J gene TRBJ2-3; TCRdb's D call of TRBD1 is untestable without DNA. The CDR3 is 15 residues long. CDR1 and CDR2 (germline): SGDLS, YYNGEE. The CDR3 sequence is CASSARGEYIDTQYF.

The J gene is TRBJ2-1, the V gene TRBV12-3 or TRBV12-4; with no DNA, the TCRdb D assignment of TRBD2 cannot be verified. This CDR3 spans 17 amino acids. This CDR3 is CASSLGPGASGHNEQFF.

The rearrangement joins TRBV2 to TRBJ2-1; TCRdb names TRBD2, which stays unverified in the absence of DNA. CDR1 is SNHLY and CDR2 is FYNNEI in the germline V gene. The CDR3 is made up of 15 amino acids. The CDR3 loop is CASSSRTSLNNEQFF.

J is TRBJ2-2 and V is TRBV7-3; TCRdb's assignment of TRBD1 cannot be checked, as there is no DNA. Germline CDR1 SGHTA, CDR2 FQGTGA. CDR3 length: 17 residues. This chain's CDR3 is CASSLTNRGPNTGELFF.

This chain joins TRBV5-6 and TRBJ2-3; TCRdb returns TRBD2, unconfirmable since there is no DNA. Germline V gene lookup returns CDR1 SGHDT and CDR2 YYEEEE. CDR3 length: 14 amino acids. The CDR3 spells CASSRWTSWDTQYF.

The chain joins TRBV4-2 to TRBJ1-1; checking the TCRdb D call of TRBD1 is not possible without DNA. The CDR3 consists of 22 residues. Germline-derived CDR1 and CDR2 are LGHNA and YNFKEQ. This CDR3 reads CASSLRVAGTGYLPTAGTEAFF.

The chain recombines TRBV6-2 or TRBV6-3 with TRBJ1-6. CDR1 MNHEY and CDR2 SVGEGT come from the germline V gene. The CDR3 is 18 residues long. The CDR3 region is CASRDVIHRRAYDSPLHF.

V and J are TRBV3-1 and TRBJ2-7. CDR3 size: 13 residues. Germline V lookup: CDR1 LGHDT, CDR2 YNNKEL (reference sequence). Here the CDR3 reads CASSATGSSEQYF.

The chain recombines TRBV4-3 with TRBJ2-2; the D call from TCRdb, TRBD2, cannot be confirmed without DNA. The CDR3 consists of 15 residues. Germline CDR1 reads LGHNA; CDR2 reads YSLEER. CDR3 region: CASSQVTGGSGELFF.

This rearrangement joins TRBV18 to TRBJ1-2; TCRdb names TRBD1, which stays unverified in the absence of DNA. CDR3 size: 14 residues. CDR1 is KGHSH, CDR2 LQKENI, per germline. CDR3 protein: CASSPQRGDYGYTF.

This chain joins TRBV6-5 and TRBJ1-1. The CDR3 sequence is 14 residues long. Germline-derived CDR1 and CDR2 are MNHEY and SVGAGI. The CDR3 is CASSYASWDTEAFF.

The chain is built from TRBV18 and TRBJ2-5; absent DNA, TCRdb's TRBD1 call cannot be checked. The CDR3 length is 13 residues. Germline CDR1 KGHSH, CDR2 LQKENI. The CDR3 loop is CASSPDSQETQYF.

The V and J genes are TRBV11-3 and TRBJ2-1. Germline CDR1 and CDR2: SGHNT and YENEEA. CDR3 size: 14 residues. CDR3 protein: CASSHRGAYNEQFF.